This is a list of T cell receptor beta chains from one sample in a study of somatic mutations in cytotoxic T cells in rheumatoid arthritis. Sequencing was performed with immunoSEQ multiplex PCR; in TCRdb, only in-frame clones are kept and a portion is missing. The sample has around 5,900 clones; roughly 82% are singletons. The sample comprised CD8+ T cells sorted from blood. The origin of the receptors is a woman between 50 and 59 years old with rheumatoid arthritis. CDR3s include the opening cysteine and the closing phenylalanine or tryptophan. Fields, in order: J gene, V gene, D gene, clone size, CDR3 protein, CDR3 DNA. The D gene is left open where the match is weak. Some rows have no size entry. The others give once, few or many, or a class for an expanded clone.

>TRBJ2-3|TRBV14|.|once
CASSQVRTDTQYF
TGTGCCAGCAGCCAAGTGCGGACAGATACGCAGTATTTT
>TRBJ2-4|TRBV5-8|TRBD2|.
CASSIELANYF
TGTGCCAGCAGCATAGAACTAGCGAATTACTTC
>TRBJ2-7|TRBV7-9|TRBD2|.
CASSSGLAGTYEQYF
TGTGCCAGCAGCTCGGGACTAGCGGGAACCTACGAGCAGTACTTC
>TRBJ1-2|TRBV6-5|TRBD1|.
CASSSDRAPGYTF
TGTGCCAGCAGTTCCGACAGGGCCCCCGGCTACACCTTC
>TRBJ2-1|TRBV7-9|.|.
CASILYNEQFF
TGTGCCAGCATCCTATACAATGAGCAGTTCTTC
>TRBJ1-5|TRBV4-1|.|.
CASSQGQSLNQPQHF
TGCGCCAGCAGCCAAGGACAGAGCCTCAATCAGCCCCAGCATTTT
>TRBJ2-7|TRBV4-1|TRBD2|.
CASSPTTSASYEQYF
TGCGCCAGCAGCCCCACGACTAGCGCCTCCTACGAGCAGTACTTC
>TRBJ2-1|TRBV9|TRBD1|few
CASSVAGTVSMHEQFF
TGTGCCAGCAGCGTAGCTGGGACAGTTAGCATGCATGAGCAGTTCTTC
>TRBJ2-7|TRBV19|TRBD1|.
CASSIGTAEQYF
TGTGCCAGTAGTATCGGGACAGCCGAGCAGTACTTC
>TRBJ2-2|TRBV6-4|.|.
CASSEPFGAGELFF
TGTGCCAGCAGTGAACCGTTCGGGGCCGGGGAGCTGTTTTTT
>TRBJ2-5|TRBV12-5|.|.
CASGLVLGETQYF
TGTGCTAGTGGTTTGGTACTCGGGGAGACCCAGTACTTC
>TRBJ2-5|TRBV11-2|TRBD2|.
CASSLGLANPETQYF
TGTGCCAGCAGCTTAGGACTAGCTAATCCCGAGACCCAGTACTTC
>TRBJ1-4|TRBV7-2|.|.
CASSFWGGRELFF
TGTGCCAGCAGCTTTTGGGGGGGGAGAGAACTGTTTTTT
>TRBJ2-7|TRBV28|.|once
CASSSPGGLAYEQYF
TGTGCCAGCAGTTCACCCGGGGGTCTGGCCTACGAGCAGTACTTC
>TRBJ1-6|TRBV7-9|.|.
CTSSSGQWTSSYNSPLHF
TGTACCAGCAGCTCCGGACAGTGGACCAGCTCCTATAATTCACCCCTCCACTTT
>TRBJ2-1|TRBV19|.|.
CASSILTSQADEQFF
TGTGCCAGTAGTATATTAACTAGCCAAGCGGATGAGCAGTTCTTC
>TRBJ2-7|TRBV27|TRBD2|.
CASSSYLAGLISYEQYF
TGTGCCAGCAGTTCGTACCTAGCGGGGTTAATCTCCTACGAGCAGTACTTC
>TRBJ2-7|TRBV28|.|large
CASSSRILGGNYEQYF
TGTGCCAGCAGTTCCCGTATACTAGGGGGAAACTACGAGCAGTACTTC
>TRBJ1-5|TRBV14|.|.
CASSQDLNQPQHF
TGTGCCAGCAGCCAAGATCTCAATCAGCCCCAGCATTTT
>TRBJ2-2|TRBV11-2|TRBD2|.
CASSLGPSGTITGELFF
TGTGCCAGCAGCTTAGGTCCTAGCGGGACGATAACCGGGGAGCTGTTTTTT
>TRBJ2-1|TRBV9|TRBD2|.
CASSVAGGFNEQFF
TGTGCCAGCAGCGTAGCGGGGGGTTTCAATGAGCAGTTCTTC
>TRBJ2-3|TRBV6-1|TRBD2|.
CASRASGGYTDTQYF
TGTGCCAGCAGGGCTAGCGGGGGGTACACAGATACGCAGTATTTT
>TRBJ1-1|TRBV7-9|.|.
CASSSTDSGTEAFF
TGTGCCAGCAGCTCCACTGACAGTGGCACTGAAGCTTTCTTT
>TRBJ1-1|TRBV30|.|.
CAWSRQVEAFF
TGTGCCTGGAGTCGACAGGTTGAAGCTTTCTTT
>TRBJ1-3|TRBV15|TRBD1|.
CATSRAGQVVSGNTIYF
TGTGCCACCAGCAGAGCGGGACAGGTCGTCTCTGGAAACACCATATATTTT
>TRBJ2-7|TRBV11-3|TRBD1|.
CASSGQESYEQYF
TGTGCCAGCAGCGGACAGGAGTCTTACGAGCAGTACTTC
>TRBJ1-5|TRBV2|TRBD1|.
CASSEDQGAKPQPQHF
TGTGCCAGCAGTGAGGATCAGGGGGCGAAACCCCAGCCCCAGCATTTT
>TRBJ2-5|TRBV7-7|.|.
CASSFAADEQETQYF
TGTGCTAGCAGCTTCGCGGCTGATGAGCAGGAGACCCAGTACTTC
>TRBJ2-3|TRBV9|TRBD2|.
CASSVDVRWGGSADTQYF
TGTGCCAGCAGCGTAGACGTTCGTTGGGGGGGGAGCGCAGATACGCAGTATTTT
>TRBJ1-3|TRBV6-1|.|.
CASSSGVLSNTIYF
TGTGCCAGCAGTTCAGGTGTCCTTTCGAACACCATATATTTT
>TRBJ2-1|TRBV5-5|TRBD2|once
CASRYRAGDNEQFF
TGTGCCAGCAGATACCGAGCGGGAGACAATGAGCAGTTCTTC
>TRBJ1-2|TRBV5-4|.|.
CASSQQGFENYGYTF
TGTGCCAGCAGCCAGCAGGGTTTTGAGAACTATGGCTACACCTTC
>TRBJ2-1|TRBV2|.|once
CASTAFLGTGGPNNEQFF
TGTGCCAGCACCGCATTCCTTGGGACCGGAGGGCCAAACAATGAGCAGTTCTTC
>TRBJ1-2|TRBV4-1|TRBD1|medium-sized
CASSQDPGQNYGYTF
TGCGCCAGCAGCCAAGATCCGGGACAGAATTATGGCTACACCTTC
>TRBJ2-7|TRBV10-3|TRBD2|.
CAISETSGNSYEQYF
TGTGCCATCAGTGAGACTAGCGGGAACTCCTACGAGCAGTACTTC
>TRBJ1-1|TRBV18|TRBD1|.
CASSPEPLDRGLFEAFF
TGTGCCAGCTCACCCGAACCCTTGGACAGGGGGCTCTTTGAAGCTTTCTTT
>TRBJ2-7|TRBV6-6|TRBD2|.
CASSPASGYEQYF
TGTGCCAGCAGCCCAGCTAGCGGATACGAGCAGTACTTC
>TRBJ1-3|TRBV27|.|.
CASSDTGSGNTIYF
TGTGCCAGCAGTGATACAGGGTCAGGAAACACCATATATTTT
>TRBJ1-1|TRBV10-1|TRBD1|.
CASSHRDRGGVTEAFF
TGCGCCAGCAGCCACCGGGACAGGGGCGGGGTGACTGAAGCTTTCTTT
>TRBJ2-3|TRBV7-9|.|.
CASTSIRGDDTQYF
TGTGCCAGCACCTCAATCAGGGGGGACGATACGCAGTATTTT